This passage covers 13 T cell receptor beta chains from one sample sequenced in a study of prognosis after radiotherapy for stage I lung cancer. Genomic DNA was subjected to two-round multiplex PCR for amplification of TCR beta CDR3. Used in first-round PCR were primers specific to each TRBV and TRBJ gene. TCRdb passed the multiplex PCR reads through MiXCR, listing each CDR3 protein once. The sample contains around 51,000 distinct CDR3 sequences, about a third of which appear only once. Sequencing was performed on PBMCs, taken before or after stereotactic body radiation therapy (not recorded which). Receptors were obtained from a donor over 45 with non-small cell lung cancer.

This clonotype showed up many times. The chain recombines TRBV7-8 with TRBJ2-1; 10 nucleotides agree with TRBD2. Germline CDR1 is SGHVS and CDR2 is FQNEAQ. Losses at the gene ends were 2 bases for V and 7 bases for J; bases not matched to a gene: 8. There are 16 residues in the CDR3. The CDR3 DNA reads TGTGCCAGCAGCTTAAGGCTAGCGGGAGAAAGGAATGAGCAGTTCTTC. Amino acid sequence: CASSLRLAGERNEQFF.

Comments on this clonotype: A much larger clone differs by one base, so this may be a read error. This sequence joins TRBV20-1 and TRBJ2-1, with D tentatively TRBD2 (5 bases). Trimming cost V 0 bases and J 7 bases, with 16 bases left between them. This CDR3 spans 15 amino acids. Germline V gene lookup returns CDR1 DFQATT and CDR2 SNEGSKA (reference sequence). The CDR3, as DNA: TGCAGTGCTAGAGATGACCTGCGGGTAAGGAATGAGCAGTTCTTC. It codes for CSARDDLRVRNEQFF.

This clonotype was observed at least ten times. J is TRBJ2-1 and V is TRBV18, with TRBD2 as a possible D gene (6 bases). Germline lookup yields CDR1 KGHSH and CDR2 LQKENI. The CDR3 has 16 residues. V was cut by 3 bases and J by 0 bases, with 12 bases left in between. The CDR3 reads CASSPLAPSSYNEQFF. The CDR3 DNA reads TGTGCCAGCTCACCTCTAGCGCCCAGCTCCTACAATGAGCAGTTCTTC. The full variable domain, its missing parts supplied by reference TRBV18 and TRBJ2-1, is NAGVMQNPRHLVRRRGQEARLRCSPMKGHSHVYWYRQLPEEGLKFMVYLQKENIIDESGMPKERFSAEFPKEGPSILRIQQVVRGDSAAYFCASSPLAPSSYNEQFFGPGTRLTVL.

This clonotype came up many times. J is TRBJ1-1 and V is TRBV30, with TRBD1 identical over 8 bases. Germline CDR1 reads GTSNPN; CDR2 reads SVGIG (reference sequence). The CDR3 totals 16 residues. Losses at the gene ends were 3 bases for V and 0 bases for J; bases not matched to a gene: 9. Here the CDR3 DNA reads TGTGCCTGGAGCCGAAAGACAGGGGCAATGAACACTGAAGCTTTCTTT. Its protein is CAWSRKTGAMNTEAFF.

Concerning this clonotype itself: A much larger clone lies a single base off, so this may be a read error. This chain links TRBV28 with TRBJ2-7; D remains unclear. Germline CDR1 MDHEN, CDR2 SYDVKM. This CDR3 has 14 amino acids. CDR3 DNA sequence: TGTGCCAGCAGTCAAGCGAACTCTGCCTACGAGCAGTGCTTC. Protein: CASSQANSAYEQCF.

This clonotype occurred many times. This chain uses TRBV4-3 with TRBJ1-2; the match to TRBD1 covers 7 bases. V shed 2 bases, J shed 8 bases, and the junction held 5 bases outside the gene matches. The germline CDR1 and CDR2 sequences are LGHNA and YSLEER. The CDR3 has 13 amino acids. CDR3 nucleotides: TGCGCCAGCAGCCAACAGACAGGGTCAGGCTACACCTTC. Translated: CASSQQTGSGYTF.

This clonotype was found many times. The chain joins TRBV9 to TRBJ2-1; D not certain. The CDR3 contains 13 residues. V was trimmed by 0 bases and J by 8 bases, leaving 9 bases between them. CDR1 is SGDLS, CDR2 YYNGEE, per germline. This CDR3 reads CASSVEERYEQFF. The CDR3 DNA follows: TGTGCCAGCAGCGTAGAGGAGCGTTATGAGCAGTTCTTC.

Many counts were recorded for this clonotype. The CDR3, as DNA: TGCGCCAGCAGCCTGGGACAGGGGTTCCGAAATGAGCAGTTCTTC. Translated: CASSLGQGFRNEQFF. This chain uses TRBV5-1 with TRBJ2-1, with 10 bases fitting TRBD1. The CDR3 spans 15 residues. V was pared by 4 bases and J by 7 bases, with 8 bases of the junction left unmatched. CDR1 SGHRS and CDR2 YFSETQ come from the germline V gene.

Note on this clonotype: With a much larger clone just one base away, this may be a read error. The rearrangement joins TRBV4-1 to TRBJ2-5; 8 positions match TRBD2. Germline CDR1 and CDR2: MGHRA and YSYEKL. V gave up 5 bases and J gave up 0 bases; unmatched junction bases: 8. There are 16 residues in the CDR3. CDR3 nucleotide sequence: TGCGCCAGCAGCGCAGTGACTAGCGCTTACCAAGAGACCCAGTACTTC. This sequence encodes CASSAVTSAYQETQYF.

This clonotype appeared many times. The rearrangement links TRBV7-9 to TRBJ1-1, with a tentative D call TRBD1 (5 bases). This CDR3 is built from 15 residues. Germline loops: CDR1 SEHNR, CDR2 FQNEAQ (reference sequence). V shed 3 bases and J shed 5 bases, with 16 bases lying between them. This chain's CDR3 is CASSFAGPEGTEAFF. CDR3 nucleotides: TGTGCCAGCAGCTTTGCTGGCCCCGAGGGGACTGAAGCTTTCTTT.

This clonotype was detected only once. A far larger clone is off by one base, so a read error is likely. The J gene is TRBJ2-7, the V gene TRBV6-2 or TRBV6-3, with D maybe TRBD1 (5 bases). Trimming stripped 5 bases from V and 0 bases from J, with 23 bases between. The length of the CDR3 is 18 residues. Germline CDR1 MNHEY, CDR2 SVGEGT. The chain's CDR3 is CASSERATSTVYSYEQYF. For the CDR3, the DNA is TGTGCCAGCAGTGAAAGGGCCACCTCGACAGTGTACTCCTACGAGCAGTACTTC.

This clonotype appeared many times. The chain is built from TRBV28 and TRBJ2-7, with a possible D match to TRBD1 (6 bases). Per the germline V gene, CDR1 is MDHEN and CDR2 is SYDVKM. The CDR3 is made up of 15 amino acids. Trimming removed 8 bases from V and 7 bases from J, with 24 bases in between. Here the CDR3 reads CASGKRGSYFMEQYF. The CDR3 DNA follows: TGTGCCAGCGGAAAAAGGGGGAGTTATTTTATGGAGCAGTACTTC. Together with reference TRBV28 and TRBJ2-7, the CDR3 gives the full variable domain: DVKVTQSSRYLVKRTGEKVFLECVQDMDHENMFWYRQDPGLGLRLIYFSYDVKMKEKGDIPEGYSVSREKKERFSLILESASTNQTSMYLCASGKRGSYFMEQYFGPGTRLTVT.

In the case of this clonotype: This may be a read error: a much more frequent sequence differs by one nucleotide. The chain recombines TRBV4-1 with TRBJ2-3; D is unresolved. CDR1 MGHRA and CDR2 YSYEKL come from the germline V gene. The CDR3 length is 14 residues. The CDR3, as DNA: TGCGCCAACAGCCAAGAGCCTAGCACAGATACGCAGTATTTT. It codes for CANSQEPSTDTQYF.